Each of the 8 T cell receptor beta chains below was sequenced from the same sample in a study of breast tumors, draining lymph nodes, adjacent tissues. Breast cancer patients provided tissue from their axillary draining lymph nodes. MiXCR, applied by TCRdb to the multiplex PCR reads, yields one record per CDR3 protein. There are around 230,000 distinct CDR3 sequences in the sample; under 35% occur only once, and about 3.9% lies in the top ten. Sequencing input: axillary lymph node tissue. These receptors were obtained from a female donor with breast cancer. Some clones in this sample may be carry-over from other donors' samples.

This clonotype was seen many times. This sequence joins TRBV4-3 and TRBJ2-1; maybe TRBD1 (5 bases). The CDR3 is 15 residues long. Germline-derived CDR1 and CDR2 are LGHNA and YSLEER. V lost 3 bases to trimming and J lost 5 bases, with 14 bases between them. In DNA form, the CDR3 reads TGCGCCAGCAGCCACGTCGGACAACGGCACAATGAGCAGTTCTTC. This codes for CASSHVGQRHNEQFF.

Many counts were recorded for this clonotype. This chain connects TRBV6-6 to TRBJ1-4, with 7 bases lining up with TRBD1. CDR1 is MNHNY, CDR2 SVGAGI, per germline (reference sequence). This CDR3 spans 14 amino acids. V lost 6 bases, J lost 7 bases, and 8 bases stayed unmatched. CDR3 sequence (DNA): TGTGCCAGCAGGACAGGGACTTTAGGTGAAAAACTGTTTTTT. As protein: CASRTGTLGEKLFF.

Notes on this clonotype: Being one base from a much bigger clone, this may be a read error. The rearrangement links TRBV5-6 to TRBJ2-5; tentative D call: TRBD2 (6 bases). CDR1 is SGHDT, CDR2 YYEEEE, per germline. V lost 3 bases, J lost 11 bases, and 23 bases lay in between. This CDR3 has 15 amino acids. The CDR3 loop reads CASSSDVRGFYGQYF. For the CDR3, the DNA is TGTGCCAGCAGCTCGGACGTCCGGGGGTTCTACGGGCAGTACTTC.

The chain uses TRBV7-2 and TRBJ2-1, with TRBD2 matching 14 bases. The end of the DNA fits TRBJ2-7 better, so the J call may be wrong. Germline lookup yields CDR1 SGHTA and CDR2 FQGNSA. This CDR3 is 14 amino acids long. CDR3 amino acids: CASRGLAGGNEQYF. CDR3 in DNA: TGTGCCAGCAGAGGACTAGCGGGAGGTAACGAGCAGTACTTC.

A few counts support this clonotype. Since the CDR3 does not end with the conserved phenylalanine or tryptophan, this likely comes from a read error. The CDR3 protein is CASSLAGGTYGYTH. The CDR3 nucleotides read TGTGCCAGCAGCTTAGCGGGCGGAACCTATGGCTACACCCAC. J is TRBJ1-2 and V is TRBV7-2; D is unresolved. V gave up 0 bases and J gave up 4 bases, with 9 bases separating them. In germline, CDR1 is SGHTA, CDR2 FQGNSA. The CDR3 runs 14 residues.

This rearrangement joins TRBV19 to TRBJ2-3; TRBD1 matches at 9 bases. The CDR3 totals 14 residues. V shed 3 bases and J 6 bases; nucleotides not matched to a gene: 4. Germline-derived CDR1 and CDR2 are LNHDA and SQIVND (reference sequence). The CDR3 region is CASSMTGGADTQYF. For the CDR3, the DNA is TGTGCCAGTAGTATGACAGGGGGAGCGGATACGCAGTATTTT.

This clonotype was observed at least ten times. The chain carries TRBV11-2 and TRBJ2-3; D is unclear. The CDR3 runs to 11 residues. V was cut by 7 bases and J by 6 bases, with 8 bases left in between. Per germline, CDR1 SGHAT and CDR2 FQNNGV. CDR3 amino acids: CASTDWDTQYF. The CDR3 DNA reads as TGTGCCAGCACCGATTGGGATACGCAGTATTTT. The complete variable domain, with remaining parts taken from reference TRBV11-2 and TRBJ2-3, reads EAGVAQSPRYKIIEKRQSVAFWCNPISGHATLYWYQQILGQGPKLLIQFQNNGVVDDSQLPKDRFSAERLKGVDSTLKIQPAKLEDSAVYLCASTDWDTQYFGPGTRLTVL.

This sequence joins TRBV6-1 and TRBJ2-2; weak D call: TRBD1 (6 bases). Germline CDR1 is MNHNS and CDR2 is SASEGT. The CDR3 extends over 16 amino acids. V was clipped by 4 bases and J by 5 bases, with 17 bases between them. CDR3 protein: CASSAQGKGRTGELFF. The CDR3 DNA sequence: TGTGCCAGCAGTGCTCAGGGGAAGGGTAGGACCGGGGAGCTGTTTTTT.